These T cell receptor beta chains were read from a single sample in a study of spatial heterogeneity in lung cancer. TCRdb recomputed calls from the 5' RACE reads with MiXCR, one row per CDR3 protein. The sample shows 25,000 to 30,000 distinct CDR3 sequences, around 6% of them seen only once. This specimen consisted of PBMCs, obtained at follow-up. The origin of the receptors is a male donor with early-stage non-small cell lung cancer. Each CDR3 is given with its conserved first and last residue. Fields, in order: J gene, V gene, clone size, D gene, CDR3 protein, CDR3 DNA. The D gene is left open where the match is weak. Some rows have no size entry. The others give once, few or many, or a class for an expanded clone.

j_gene: TRBJ2-2
v_gene: TRBV25-1
abundance: medium-sized
d_gene: -
CDR3aa: CASSRPVNLGTGELFF
CDR3nt: TGTGCCAGCAGTCGCCCGGTGAATTTAGGCACCGGGGAGCTGTTTTTT

j_gene: TRBJ1-6
v_gene: TRBV6-5
abundance: -
d_gene: TRBD1
CDR3aa: CASRWTGNSPLHF
CDR3nt: TGTGCCAGCAGGTGGACAGGAAATTCACCCCTCCACTTT

j_gene: TRBJ1-1
v_gene: TRBV3-1
abundance: many
d_gene: -
CDR3aa: CASSNGHRDTEAFF
CDR3nt: TGTGCCAGCAGTAACGGGCACCGCGACACTGAAGCTTTCTTT

j_gene: TRBJ2-5
v_gene: TRBV5-6
abundance: few
d_gene: TRBD2
CDR3aa: CASSLSALAGGRGETQYF
CDR3nt: TGTGCCAGCAGCTTGTCCGCTTTAGCGGGAGGGCGGGGAGAGACCCAGTACTTC

j_gene: TRBJ1-4
v_gene: TRBV12-3/TRBV12-4
abundance: many
d_gene: -
CDR3aa: CASRPSTTGHEKLFF
CDR3nt: TGTGCCAGCAGACCATCCACGACAGGACACGAAAAACTGTTTTTT

j_gene: TRBJ1-4
v_gene: TRBV9
abundance: many
d_gene: -
CDR3aa: CASSATGSHEKLFF
CDR3nt: TGTGCCAGCAGCGCGACAGGTAGTCATGAAAAACTGTTTTTT

j_gene: TRBJ2-3
v_gene: TRBV13
abundance: many
d_gene: -
CDR3aa: CASSPAAGSNTQYF
CDR3nt: TGTGCCAGCAGCCCAGCGGCTGGAAGTAATACGCAGTATTTT

j_gene: TRBJ2-1
v_gene: TRBV5-1
abundance: few
d_gene: -
CDR3aa: CASSLEGRVSHNEQFF
CDR3nt: TGCGCCAGCAGCTTGGAAGGGCGGGTATCCCACAATGAGCAGTTCTTC

j_gene: TRBJ1-4
v_gene: TRBV25-1
abundance: many
d_gene: TRBD1
CDR3aa: CASSAPGTVSNEKLFF
CDR3nt: TGTGCCAGCAGCGCCCCCGGGACAGTTTCTAATGAAAAACTGTTTTTT

j_gene: TRBJ2-1
v_gene: TRBV2
abundance: -
d_gene: TRBD2
CDR3aa: CASSPLATSHPYNEQFF
CDR3nt: TGTGCCAGCAGCCCACTAGCGACCTCGCACCCCTACAATGAGCAGTTCTTC

j_gene: TRBJ2-7
v_gene: TRBV12-3/TRBV12-4
abundance: many
d_gene: -
CDR3aa: CASSFGGFGEQYF
CDR3nt: TGTGCCAGCAGTTTCGGAGGGTTTGGCGAGCAGTACTTC

j_gene: TRBJ2-7
v_gene: TRBV4-3
abundance: many
d_gene: -
CDR3aa: CASSQDYPGGYPTYEQYF
CDR3nt: TGCGCCAGCAGCCAGGACTACCCTGGCGGATACCCCACCTACGAGCAGTACTTC

j_gene: TRBJ2-3
v_gene: TRBV6-2/TRBV6-3
abundance: -
d_gene: TRBD2
CDR3aa: CAGGLAASTDTQYF
CDR3nt: TGTGCCGGAGGACTAGCTGCTAGCACAGATACGCAGTATTTT

j_gene: TRBJ2-7
v_gene: TRBV20-1
abundance: -
d_gene: TRBD2
CDR3aa: CSARDPSGGTYEQYF
CDR3nt: TGCAGTGCTAGAGATCCTAGCGGGGGGACCTACGAGCAGTACTTC

j_gene: TRBJ2-1
v_gene: TRBV11-2
abundance: many
d_gene: TRBD2
CDR3aa: CASSRTSGGPSYNEQFF
CDR3nt: TGTGCCAGCAGCCGGACTAGCGGGGGGCCTTCCTACAATGAGCAGTTCTTC

j_gene: TRBJ2-1
v_gene: TRBV7-2
abundance: few
d_gene: -
CDR3aa: CASSLEFSSNEQFF
CDR3nt: TGTGCCAGCAGCTTAGAGTTCAGCTCTAATGAGCAGTTCTTC

j_gene: TRBJ1-5
v_gene: TRBV30
abundance: many
d_gene: -
CDR3aa: CAWSVAGGGQPQHF
CDR3nt: TGTGCCTGGAGTGTAGCGGGGGGCGGGCAGCCCCAACATTTT

j_gene: TRBJ1-1
v_gene: TRBV7-9
abundance: many
d_gene: TRBD1
CDR3aa: CASSYGQGNTEAFF
CDR3nt: TGTGCCAGCAGCTACGGACAGGGGAACACTGAAGCTTTCTTT

j_gene: TRBJ2-5
v_gene: TRBV29-1
abundance: many
d_gene: TRBD2
CDR3aa: CSVSTSGSHYLGETQYF
CDR3nt: TGCAGCGTATCGACTAGCGGGAGTCATTATCTCGGAGAGACCCAGTACTTC

j_gene: TRBJ2-5
v_gene: TRBV7-6
abundance: many
d_gene: -
CDR3aa: CASSLGQPGETQYF
CDR3nt: TGTGCCAGCAGCTTAGGGCAGCCGGGGGAGACCCAGTACTTC

j_gene: TRBJ2-1
v_gene: TRBV7-2
abundance: -
d_gene: -
CDR3aa: CASSQTGPVEQFF
CDR3nt: TGTGCCAGCAGCCAGACCGGACCGGTGGAGCAGTTCTTC

j_gene: TRBJ2-1
v_gene: TRBV4-1
abundance: many
d_gene: TRBD1
CDR3aa: CASSQDRGQRQFF
CDR3nt: TGCGCCAGCAGCCAAGATAGGGGACAGCGGCAGTTCTTC

j_gene: TRBJ1-2
v_gene: TRBV7-9
abundance: many
d_gene: TRBD1
CDR3aa: CASSSTGVGYGYTF
CDR3nt: TGTGCCAGCAGCTCGACAGGGGTAGGCTATGGCTACACCTTC

j_gene: TRBJ2-1
v_gene: TRBV7-9
abundance: -
d_gene: TRBD1
CDR3aa: CASSNPTGGPYNEQFF
CDR3nt: TGTGCCAGCAGCAACCCCACAGGGGGTCCCTACAATGAGCAGTTCTTC

j_gene: TRBJ2-2
v_gene: TRBV20-1
abundance: many
d_gene: -
CDR3aa: CSANSGSTNTGELFF
CDR3nt: TGCAGTGCGAACTCGGGGAGTACGAACACCGGGGAGCTGTTTTTT

j_gene: TRBJ1-1
v_gene: TRBV10-3
abundance: -
d_gene: TRBD1
CDR3aa: CAIRPDTGGSTEAFF
CDR3nt: TGTGCCATCAGGCCCGATACAGGGGGCTCCACTGAAGCTTTCTTT

j_gene: TRBJ2-5
v_gene: TRBV25-1
abundance: many
d_gene: TRBD1
CDR3aa: CASSGDRGRFETQYF
CDR3nt: TGTGCCAGCAGTGGGGACAGGGGGCGGTTTGAGACCCAGTACTTC

j_gene: TRBJ1-5
v_gene: TRBV6-2/TRBV6-3
abundance: -
d_gene: -
CDR3aa: CASSSTGTGNQPQHF
CDR3nt: TGTGCCAGCAGTTCCACCGGGACTGGGAATCAGCCCCAGCATTTT

j_gene: TRBJ2-2
v_gene: TRBV6-6
abundance: -
d_gene: TRBD1
CDR3aa: CASSLQGRNTGELFF
CDR3nt: TGTGCCAGCAGTCTACAGGGGCGAAACACCGGGGAGCTGTTTTTT

j_gene: TRBJ2-3
v_gene: TRBV6-2/TRBV6-3
abundance: many
d_gene: -
CDR3aa: CASATSTDTQYF
CDR3nt: TGTGCCAGCGCAACCAGCACAGATACGCAGTATTTT

j_gene: TRBJ2-3
v_gene: TRBV21-1
abundance: many
d_gene: -
CDR3aa: CASSKRRGRSGGPSTDTQYF
CDR3nt: TGTGCCAGCAGCAAAAGGAGGGGCAGGAGCGGGGGTCCCTCCACAGATACGCAGTATTTT

j_gene: TRBJ2-2
v_gene: TRBV27
abundance: many
d_gene: TRBD2
CDR3aa: CASSLGLAGAGTGELFF
CDR3nt: TGTGCCAGCAGTTTAGGTCTAGCGGGGGCGGGCACCGGGGAGCTGTTTTTT

j_gene: TRBJ1-5
v_gene: TRBV27
abundance: many
d_gene: TRBD1
CDR3aa: CASRQGVQPQHF
CDR3nt: TGTGCCAGCAGGCAGGGGGTCCAGCCCCAGCATTTT

j_gene: TRBJ1-1
v_gene: TRBV12-3/TRBV12-4
abundance: -
d_gene: TRBD1
CDR3aa: CASSTDRGSTEAFF
CDR3nt: TGTGCCAGCAGTACGGACAGGGGGAGCACTGAAGCTTTCTTT

j_gene: TRBJ2-1
v_gene: TRBV5-1
abundance: few
d_gene: TRBD2
CDR3aa: CASSPLAGEYNEQFF
CDR3nt: TGCGCCAGCAGCCCTCTAGCGGGGGAATACAATGAGCAGTTCTTC

j_gene: TRBJ2-2
v_gene: TRBV20-1
abundance: many
d_gene: -
CDR3aa: CSARVNPPGLVGTGELFF
CDR3nt: TGCAGTGCTAGAGTCAACCCCCCGGGCCTAGTGGGCACCGGGGAGCTGTTTTTT

j_gene: TRBJ1-1
v_gene: TRBV27
abundance: many
d_gene: -
CDR3aa: CASSSGGGTEAFF
CDR3nt: TGTGCCAGCAGTTCAGGAGGGGGCACTGAAGCTTTCTTT

j_gene: TRBJ1-1
v_gene: TRBV6-5
abundance: many
d_gene: -
CDR3aa: CASSYSTVGGTEAFF
CDR3nt: TGTGCCAGCAGTTACTCGACAGTGGGGGGCACTGAAGCTTTCTTT

j_gene: TRBJ2-5
v_gene: TRBV6-2/TRBV6-3
abundance: -
d_gene: -
CDR3aa: CASGEGGKTQYF
CDR3nt: TGTGCCAGCGGTGAGGGGGGCAAGACCCAGTACTTC

j_gene: TRBJ2-3
v_gene: TRBV24-1
abundance: many
d_gene: -
CDR3aa: CATSDPHMGRGTDTQYF
CDR3nt: TGTGCCACCAGTGATCCCCATATGGGAAGAGGAACCGATACGCAGTATTTT

j_gene: TRBJ2-3
v_gene: TRBV6-2/TRBV6-3
abundance: many
d_gene: TRBD2
CDR3aa: CASSSPGLSTDTQYF
CDR3nt: TGTGCCAGCAGTTCGCCGGGACTATCCACAGATACGCAGTATTTT

j_gene: TRBJ2-6
v_gene: TRBV10-3
abundance: many
d_gene: -
CDR3aa: CAITRTPISGANVLTF
CDR3nt: TGTGCCATCACACGGACGCCCATCTCTGGGGCCAACGTCCTGACTTTC

j_gene: TRBJ1-1
v_gene: TRBV12-3/TRBV12-4
abundance: -
d_gene: -
CDR3aa: CASSLGVMAEAFF
CDR3nt: TGTGCCAGCAGTTTAGGGGTTATGGCTGAAGCTTTCTTT

j_gene: TRBJ2-1
v_gene: TRBV7-3
abundance: -
d_gene: TRBD2
CDR3aa: CASSPLSLAGVVEQFF
CDR3nt: TGTGCCAGCAGCCCTCTCTCACTAGCGGGAGTGGTTGAGCAGTTCTTC

j_gene: TRBJ2-1
v_gene: TRBV5-1
abundance: many
d_gene: -
CDR3aa: CASSLGLDEQFF
CDR3nt: TGCGCCAGCAGCTTGGGACTAGATGAGCAGTTCTTC

j_gene: TRBJ2-3
v_gene: TRBV2
abundance: few
d_gene: TRBD1
CDR3aa: CASTVGQGGTDTQYF
CDR3nt: TGTGCCAGCACTGTGGGACAGGGGGGCACAGATACGCAGTATTTT

j_gene: TRBJ2-2
v_gene: TRBV2
abundance: -
d_gene: TRBD2
CDR3aa: CASSERLAGDTGELFF
CDR3nt: TGTGCCAGCAGTGAACGTCTAGCGGGAGATACCGGGGAGCTGTTTTTT

j_gene: TRBJ2-3
v_gene: TRBV7-2
abundance: -
d_gene: -
CDR3aa: CASRAQGAYTDTQYF
CDR3nt: TGTGCCAGCAGGGCACAGGGAGCGTACACAGATACGCAGTATTTT

j_gene: TRBJ1-1
v_gene: TRBV29-1
abundance: many
d_gene: TRBD1
CDR3aa: CSVPGTGRNTEAFF
CDR3nt: TGCAGCGTTCCGGGGACAGGGAGGAACACTGAAGCTTTCTTT

j_gene: TRBJ2-1
v_gene: TRBV12-3/TRBV12-4
abundance: few
d_gene: -
CDR3aa: CASSLAPLYNEQFF
CDR3nt: TGTGCCAGCAGTTTAGCGCCGCTTTACAATGAGCAGTTCTTC

j_gene: TRBJ2-7
v_gene: TRBV20-1
abundance: many
d_gene: -
CDR3aa: CSARELGGDEQYF
CDR3nt: TGCAGTGCTAGAGAGCTGGGGGGTGACGAGCAGTACTTC

j_gene: TRBJ2-1
v_gene: TRBV12-3/TRBV12-4
abundance: -
d_gene: -
CDR3aa: CASTSGTEQFF
CDR3nt: TGTGCCAGCACCTCCGGGACCGAGCAGTTCTTC

j_gene: TRBJ1-4
v_gene: TRBV7-9
abundance: many
d_gene: -
CDR3aa: CASRLADSPDEKLFF
CDR3nt: TGTGCCAGCAGGCTAGCAGACAGCCCAGATGAAAAACTGTTTTTT